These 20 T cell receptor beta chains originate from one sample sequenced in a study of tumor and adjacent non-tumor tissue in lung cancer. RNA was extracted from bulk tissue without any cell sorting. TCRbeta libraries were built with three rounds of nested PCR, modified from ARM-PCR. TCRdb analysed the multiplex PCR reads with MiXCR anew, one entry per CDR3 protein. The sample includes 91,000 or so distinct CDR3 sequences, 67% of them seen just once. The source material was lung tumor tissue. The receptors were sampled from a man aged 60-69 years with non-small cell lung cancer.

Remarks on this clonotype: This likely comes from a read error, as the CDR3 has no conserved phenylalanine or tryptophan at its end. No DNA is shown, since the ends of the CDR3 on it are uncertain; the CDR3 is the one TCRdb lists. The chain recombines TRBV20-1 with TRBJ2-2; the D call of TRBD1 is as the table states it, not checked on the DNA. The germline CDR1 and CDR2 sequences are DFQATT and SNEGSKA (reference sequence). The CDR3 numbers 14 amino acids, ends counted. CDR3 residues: CSARELRHPSGLFS.

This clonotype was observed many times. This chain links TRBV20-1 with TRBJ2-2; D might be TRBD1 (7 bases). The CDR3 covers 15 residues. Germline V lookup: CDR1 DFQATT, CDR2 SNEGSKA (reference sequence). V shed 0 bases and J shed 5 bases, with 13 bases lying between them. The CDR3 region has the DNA TGCAGTGCTAGAGATCGGCAGGGGGGAACCGGGGAGCTGTTTTTT. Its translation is CSARDRQGGTGELFF.

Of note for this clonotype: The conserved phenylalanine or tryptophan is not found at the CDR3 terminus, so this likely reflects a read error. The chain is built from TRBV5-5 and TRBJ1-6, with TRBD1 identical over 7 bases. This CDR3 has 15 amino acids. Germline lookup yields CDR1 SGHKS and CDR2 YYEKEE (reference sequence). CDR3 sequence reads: CASSLRQGPNSHLHL. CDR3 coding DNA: TGTGCCAGCAGCCTTAGACAGGGACCTAATTCACACCTCCACTTA.

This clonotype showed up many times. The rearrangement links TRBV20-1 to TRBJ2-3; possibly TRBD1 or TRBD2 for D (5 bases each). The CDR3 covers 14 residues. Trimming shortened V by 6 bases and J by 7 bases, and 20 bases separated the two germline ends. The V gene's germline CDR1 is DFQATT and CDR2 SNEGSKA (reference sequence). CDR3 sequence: CSAHNYGTTYTQYF. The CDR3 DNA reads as TGCAGTGCCCATAATTACGGGACCACGTATACGCAGTATTTT.

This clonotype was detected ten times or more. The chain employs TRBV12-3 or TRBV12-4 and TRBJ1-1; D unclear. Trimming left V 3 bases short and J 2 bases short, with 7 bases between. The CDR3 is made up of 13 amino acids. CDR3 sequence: CASSFNGNTEAFF. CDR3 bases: TGTGCCAGCAGTTTTAACGGAAACACTGAAGCTTTCTTT.

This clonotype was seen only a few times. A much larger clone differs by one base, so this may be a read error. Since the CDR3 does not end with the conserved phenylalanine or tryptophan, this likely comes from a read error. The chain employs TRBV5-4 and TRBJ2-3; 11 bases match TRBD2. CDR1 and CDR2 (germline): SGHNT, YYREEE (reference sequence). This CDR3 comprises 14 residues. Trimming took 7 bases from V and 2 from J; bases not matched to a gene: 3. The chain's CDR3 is CASSGLAVTDTQYI. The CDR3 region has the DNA TGTGCCAGCTCGGGACTAGCGGTCACAGATACGCAGTATATT.

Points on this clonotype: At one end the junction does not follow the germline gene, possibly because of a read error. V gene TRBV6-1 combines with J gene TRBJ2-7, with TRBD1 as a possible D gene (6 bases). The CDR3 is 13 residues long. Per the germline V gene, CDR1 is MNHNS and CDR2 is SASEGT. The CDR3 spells CASHRVPTYERYF. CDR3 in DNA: TGTGCCAGCCACAGGGTACCGACCTACGAGCGGTACTTC.

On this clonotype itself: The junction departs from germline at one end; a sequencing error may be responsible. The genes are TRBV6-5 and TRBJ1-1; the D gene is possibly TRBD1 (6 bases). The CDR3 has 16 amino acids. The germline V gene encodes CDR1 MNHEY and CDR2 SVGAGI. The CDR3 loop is CGSRPTGTSMNTEAFF. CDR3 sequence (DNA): TGTGGCAGCAGGCCGACCGGGACATCTATGAACACTGAAGCTTTCTTT.

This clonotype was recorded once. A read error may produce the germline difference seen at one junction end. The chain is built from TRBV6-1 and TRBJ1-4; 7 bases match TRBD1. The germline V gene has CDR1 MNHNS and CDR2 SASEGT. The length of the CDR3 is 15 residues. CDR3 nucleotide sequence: TGTGCCACCAGTCCCATGACAGGGTCAAATGATAAACTGCTTTTT. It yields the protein CATSPMTGSNDKLLF.

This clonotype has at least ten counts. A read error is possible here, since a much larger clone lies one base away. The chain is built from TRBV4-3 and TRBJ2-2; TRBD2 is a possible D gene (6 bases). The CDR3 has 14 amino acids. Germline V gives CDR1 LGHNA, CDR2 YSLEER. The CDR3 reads CASGQGGYTGELFF. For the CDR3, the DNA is TGCGCCAGCGGCCAAGGAGGGTACACCGGGGAGCTGTTTTTT.

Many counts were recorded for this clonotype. The CDR3 nucleotides read TGTGCCAGCAGCTTTGACGGAGGCAATCAGCCCCAGCATTTT. Residues: CASSFDGGNQPQHF. This chain joins TRBV6-2 or TRBV6-3 and TRBJ1-5; D remains ambiguous. The CDR3 consists of 14 residues. Trimming took off 6 bases at V and 2 bases at J, with 11 bases between the two ends. Per the germline V gene, CDR1 is MNHEY and CDR2 is SVGEGT.

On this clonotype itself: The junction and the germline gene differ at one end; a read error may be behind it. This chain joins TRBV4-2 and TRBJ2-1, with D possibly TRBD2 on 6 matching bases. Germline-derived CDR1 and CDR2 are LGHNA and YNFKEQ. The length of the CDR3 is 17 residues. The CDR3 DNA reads TGTGCCAGCAGCCCAATAGCGTCCGGGAGAACCTACGATGAGCAGTTCTTC. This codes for CASSPIASGRTYDEQFF.

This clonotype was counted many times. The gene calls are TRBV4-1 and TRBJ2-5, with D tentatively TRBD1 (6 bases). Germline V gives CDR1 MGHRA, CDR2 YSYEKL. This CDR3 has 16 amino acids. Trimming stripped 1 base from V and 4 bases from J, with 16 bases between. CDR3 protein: CASSQGTEGIVETQYF. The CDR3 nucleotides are TGCGCCAGCAGCCAAGGGACAGAAGGAATAGTAGAGACCCAGTACTTC.

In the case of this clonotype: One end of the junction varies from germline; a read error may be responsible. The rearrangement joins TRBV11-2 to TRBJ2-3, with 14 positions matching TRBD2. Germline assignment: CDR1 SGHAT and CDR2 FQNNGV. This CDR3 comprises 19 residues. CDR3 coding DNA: TGTGTCAGCAGCTTAGGTGGACTAGCGGGAGGTCTGGGGCCAGATACACAGTATTTT. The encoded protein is CVSSLGGLAGGLGPDTQYF.

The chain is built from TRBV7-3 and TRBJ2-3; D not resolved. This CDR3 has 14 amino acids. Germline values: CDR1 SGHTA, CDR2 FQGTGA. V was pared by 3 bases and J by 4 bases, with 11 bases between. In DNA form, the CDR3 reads TGTGCCAGCAGCTTGTCTCCCAATTCAGATACGCAGTATTTT. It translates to CASSLSPNSDTQYF.

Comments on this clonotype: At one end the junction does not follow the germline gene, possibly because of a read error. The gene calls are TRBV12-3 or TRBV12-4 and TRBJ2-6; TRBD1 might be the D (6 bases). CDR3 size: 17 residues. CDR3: CASSPGTSVSGGNALTF. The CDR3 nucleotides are TGTGCCAGCAGTCCTGGCACTTCTGTCTCTGGGGGCAACGCCCTGACTTTC.

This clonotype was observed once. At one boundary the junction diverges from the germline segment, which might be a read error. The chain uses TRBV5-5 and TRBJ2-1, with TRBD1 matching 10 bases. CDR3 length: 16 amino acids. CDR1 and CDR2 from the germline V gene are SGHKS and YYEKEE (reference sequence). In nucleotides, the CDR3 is TGTGCCAGCAGCATGGTACAGGGACAGGGGTACAATGGGCAGTTCTTC. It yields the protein CASSMVQGQGYNGQFF.

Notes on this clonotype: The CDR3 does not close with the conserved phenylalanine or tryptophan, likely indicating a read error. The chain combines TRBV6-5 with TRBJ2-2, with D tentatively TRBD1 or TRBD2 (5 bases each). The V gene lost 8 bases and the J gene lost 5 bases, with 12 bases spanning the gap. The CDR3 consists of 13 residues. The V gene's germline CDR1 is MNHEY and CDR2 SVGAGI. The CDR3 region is CASGTRSTGELFS. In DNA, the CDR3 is TGTGCCAGCGGGACGAGGAGTACCGGGGAGCTGTTTTCT.

CDR3 in DNA: TGTGCCAGCAGCTTAGATCTAGGGGGCGGCACGCCCTACAATGAGCAGTTCTTC. It is translated as CASSLDLGGGTPYNEQFF. The V call is TRBV11-3, the J call TRBJ2-1, with 7 bases aligning to TRBD1. CDR1 SGHNT and CDR2 YENEEA come from the germline V gene. The CDR3 contains 18 residues. V lost 0 bases to trimming and J lost 2 bases; unmatched junction nucleotides: 10. The complete variable domain, with remaining parts taken from reference TRBV11-3 and TRBJ2-1, reads EAGVVQSPRYKIIEKKQPVAFWCNPISGHNTLYWYLQNLGQGPELLIRYENEEAVDDSQLPKDRFSAERLKGVDSTLKIQPAELGDSAVYLCASSLDLGGGTPYNEQFFGPGTRLTVL.

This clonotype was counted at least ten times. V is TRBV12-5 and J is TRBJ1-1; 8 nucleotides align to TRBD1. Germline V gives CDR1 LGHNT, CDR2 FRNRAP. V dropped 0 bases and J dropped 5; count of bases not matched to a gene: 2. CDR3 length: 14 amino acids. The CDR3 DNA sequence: TGTGCTAGTGGTTTGGTACAGGGGGGGACTGAAGCTTTCTTT. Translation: CASGLVQGGTEAFF.